This T cell receptor (beta chain) was sequenced in a study of T cells in Graves' hyperthyroidism and ophthalmopathy. Germline V lookup: CDR1 DFQATT, CDR2 SNEGSKA (reference sequence). The CDR3 has 14 residues. V trimming: 6 bases; J trimming: 6 bases; junction bases outside the gene matches: 10. This clonotype occurred many times. What was amplified from RNA transcripts were TCR beta CDR3 regions. With the HTBI primer set, the TCR CDR3 went through a first round of RT-PCR. TCRdb re-analysed the multiplex PCR reads in MiXCR, keeping a single row per CDR3 protein. This table has roughly 180,000 distinct CDR3 sequences, approximately 15% appearing once.

The TCR was taken from a woman between 50 and 59 years old with Graves' hyperthyroidism. This chain links TRBV20-1 with TRBJ2-3, with 9 nucleotides matching TRBD1. The sequencing sample was made of blood. Here the CDR3 DNA reads TGCAGTGCCTTCCCGGGACAGGGTTTTGATACGCAGTATTTT. As protein: CSAFPGQGFDTQYF.